This T cell receptor beta chain is from a study of blood T cell repertoires in COVID-19. Germline values: CDR1 SGHAT, CDR2 FQNNGV. The J segment lost 7 bases and the V segment lost 5 bases, leaving 17 bases of the junction unmatched. The CDR3 is 18 residues long. TCRdb's table, derived via immunoSEQ multiplex PCR, lists solely in-frame clones and lacks some. This table has fewer than 200,000 clones, approximately 88% appearing once. This clone came up once. Input material: PBMCs or T cells enriched from blood (not recorded which). The chain recombines TRBV11-2 with TRBJ2-3, with TRBD2 matching over 11 bases. The TCR comes from a woman under 30 who had recovered from COVID-19. CDR3 coding DNA: TGTGCCAGCAGCAACCCCAGTAGCGGGGGGGCCTTTGGAAATACGCAGTATTTT. Translating gives CASSNPSSGGAFGNTQYF.